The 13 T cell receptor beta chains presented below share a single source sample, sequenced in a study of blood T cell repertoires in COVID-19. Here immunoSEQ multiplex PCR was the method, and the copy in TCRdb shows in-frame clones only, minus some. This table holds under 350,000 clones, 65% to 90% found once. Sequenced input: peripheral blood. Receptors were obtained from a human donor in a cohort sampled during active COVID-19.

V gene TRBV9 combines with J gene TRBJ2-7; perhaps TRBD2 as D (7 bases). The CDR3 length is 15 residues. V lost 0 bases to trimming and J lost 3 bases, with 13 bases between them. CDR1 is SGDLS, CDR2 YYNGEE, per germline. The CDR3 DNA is TGTGCCAGCAGCGTAGGGCGGGGGCGCCTCTACGAGCAGTACTTC. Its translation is CASSVGRGRLYEQYF.

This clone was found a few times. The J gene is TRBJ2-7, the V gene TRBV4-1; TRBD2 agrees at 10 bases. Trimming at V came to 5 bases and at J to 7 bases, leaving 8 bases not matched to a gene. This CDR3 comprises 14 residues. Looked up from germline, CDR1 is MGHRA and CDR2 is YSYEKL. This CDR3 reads CASSSLAGVGEQYF. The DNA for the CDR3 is TGCGCCAGCAGCTCCCTAGCGGGGGTTGGGGAGCAGTACTTC.

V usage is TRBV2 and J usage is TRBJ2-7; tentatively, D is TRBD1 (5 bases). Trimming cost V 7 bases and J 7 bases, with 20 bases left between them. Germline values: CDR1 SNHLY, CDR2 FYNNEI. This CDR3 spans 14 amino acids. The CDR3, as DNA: TGTGCCAGCAATATCCAGGGAAGTATGAGGGAGCAGTACTTC. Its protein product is CASNIQGSMREQYF.

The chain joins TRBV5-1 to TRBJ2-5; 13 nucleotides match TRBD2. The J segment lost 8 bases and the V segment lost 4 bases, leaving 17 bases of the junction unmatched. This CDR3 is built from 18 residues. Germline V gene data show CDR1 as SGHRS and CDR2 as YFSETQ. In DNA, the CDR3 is TGCGCCAGCAGCCTAGCCCTCACTAGCGGGGGGGTATTGAATACCCAGTACTTC. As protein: CASSLALTSGGVLNTQYF.

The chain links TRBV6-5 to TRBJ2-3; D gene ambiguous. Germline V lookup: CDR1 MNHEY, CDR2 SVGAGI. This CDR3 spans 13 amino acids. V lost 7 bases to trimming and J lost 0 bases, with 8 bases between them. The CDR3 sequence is CASTLGSTDTQYF. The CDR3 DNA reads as TGTGCCAGCACCCTCGGGAGCACAGATACGCAGTATTTT.

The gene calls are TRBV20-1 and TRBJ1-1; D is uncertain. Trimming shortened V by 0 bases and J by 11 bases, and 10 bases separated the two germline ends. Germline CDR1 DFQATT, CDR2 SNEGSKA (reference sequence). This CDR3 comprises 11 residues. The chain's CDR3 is CSARDRAGAFF. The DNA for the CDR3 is TGCAGTGCTAGAGATCGGGCGGGGGCTTTCTTT.

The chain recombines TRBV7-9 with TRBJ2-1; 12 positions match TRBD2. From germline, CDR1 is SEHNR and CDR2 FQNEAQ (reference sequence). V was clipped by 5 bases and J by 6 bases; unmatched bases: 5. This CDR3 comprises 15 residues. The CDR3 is CASSDTSGGLNEQFF. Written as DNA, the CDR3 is TGTGCCAGCAGCGACACTAGCGGGGGGCTCAATGAGCAGTTCTTC.

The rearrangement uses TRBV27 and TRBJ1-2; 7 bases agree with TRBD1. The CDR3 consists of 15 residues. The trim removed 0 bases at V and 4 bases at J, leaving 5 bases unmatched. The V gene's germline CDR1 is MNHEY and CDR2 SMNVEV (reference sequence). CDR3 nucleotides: TGTGCCAGCAGTTTATCGAAAAGGGACAGCTATGGCTACACCTTC. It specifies CASSLSKRDSYGYTF.

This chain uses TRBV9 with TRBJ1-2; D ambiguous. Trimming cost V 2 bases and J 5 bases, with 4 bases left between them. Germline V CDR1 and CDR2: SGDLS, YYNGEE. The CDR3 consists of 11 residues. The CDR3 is CASSVVYGYTF. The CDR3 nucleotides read TGTGCCAGCAGCGTCGTTTATGGCTACACCTTC. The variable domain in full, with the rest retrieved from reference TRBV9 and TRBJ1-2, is DSGVTQTPKHLITATGQRVTLRCSPRSGDLSVYWYQQSLDQGLQFLIQYYNGEERAKGNILERFSAQQFPDLHSELNLSSLELGDSALYFCASSVVYGYTFGSGTRLTVV.

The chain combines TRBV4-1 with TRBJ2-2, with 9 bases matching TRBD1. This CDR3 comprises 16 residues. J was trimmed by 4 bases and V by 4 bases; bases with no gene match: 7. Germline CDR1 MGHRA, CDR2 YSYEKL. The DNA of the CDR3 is TGCGCCAGCAGCCCTCGGGACAGGGTGGGCACCGGGGAGCTGTTTTTT. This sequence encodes CASSPRDRVGTGELFF.

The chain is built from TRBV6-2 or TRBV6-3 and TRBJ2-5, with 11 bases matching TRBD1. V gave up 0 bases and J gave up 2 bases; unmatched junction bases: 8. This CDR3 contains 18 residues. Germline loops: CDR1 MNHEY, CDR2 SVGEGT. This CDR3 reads CASSYSRTGQGEQETQYF. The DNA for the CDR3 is TGTGCCAGCAGTTACTCTCGTACGGGACAGGGGGAGCAAGAGACCCAGTACTTC.

For the CDR3, the DNA is TGTGCCAGCAGCACCCAAAGCAGGGGAACTCCTGAAAAACTGTTTTTT. The encoded protein is CASSTQSRGTPEKLFF. The chain links TRBV9 to TRBJ1-4, with a tentative D call TRBD1 (6 bases). Germline V gene sequence: CDR1 SGDLS, CDR2 YYNGEE. V lost 4 bases and J 7 bases, leaving 20 bases between the germline ends. The CDR3 spans 16 residues.

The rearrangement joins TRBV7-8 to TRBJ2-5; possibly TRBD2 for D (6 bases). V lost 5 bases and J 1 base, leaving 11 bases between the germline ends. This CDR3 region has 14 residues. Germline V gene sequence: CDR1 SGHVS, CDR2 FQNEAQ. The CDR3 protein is CASSPERAQETQYF. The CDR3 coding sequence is TGTGCCAGCAGCCCCGAGCGGGCCCAAGAGACCCAGTACTTC.